This T cell receptor (beta chain) was identified during a study of a mutant IDH1 vaccine in newly diagnosed glioma. Turning to the study itself: Therapy received beforehand was radiotherapy, temozolomide, or both, with most patients given both.

Details on this clone: What it recognizes is unknown.

The germline CDR1 and CDR2 sequences are SGHRS and YFSETQ. Trimming pared 0 bases from V and 4 bases from J, leaving 12 bases between. This CDR3 spans 15 amino acids. Study-level results: A vaccine-induced immune response developed in roughly 93% of the patients.

Time point indicated: week 23, last vaccination. The investigators gave 300 ug of mutant IDH1 20-mer peptide in each vaccine dose, together with topical imiquimod. Profiled with immunoSEQ multiplex PCR; TCRdb holds only in-frame clones, not every one. This sample carries around 9,700 clones, around 88% of them seen once, and the ten largest clones take roughly 5.2%. The clonotype comes from a woman aged 40 to 50 with glioma. Some clones in this sample may be carry-over from other donors' samples. This sample comprised PBMCs, obtained from a glioma patient whose treatment included an IDH1 peptide vaccine. The rearrangement links TRBV5-1 to TRBJ2-3; D not certain. DNA for the CDR3: TGCGCCAGCAGCTTGGCCTATACGGCGGCAGATACGCAGTATTTT. Its protein product is CASSLAYTAADTQYF.